A selection of T cell receptor beta chains follows, all from one sample in a study of molecular identifiers for immune sequencing clone quantification. TCRdb re-called the PCR reads with MiXCR, one entry per CDR3 protein. The sample contains 63,000 or so distinct CDR3 sequences, less than 20% of which appear only once. Material for sequencing was naive CD8+ T cells from blood, with Jurkat cell RNA spiked in. These receptor sequences come from a human donor in good health. Some libraries in this study had Jurkat cell RNA spiked in. The CDR3 runs from the conserved cysteine through the conserved F or W.

V	CDR3
TRBV27	CASSSLFDSFQPQHF
TRBV7-8	CASSRAPVEPDRETQYF
TRBV5-3	CASSLAGLAAVTYEQYF
TRBV6-2/TRBV6-3	CASRPTSGRDEQFF
TRBV30	CAWSRAKHGAGAYEQYF
TRBV7-2	CASSLVAGGPYNEQFF
TRBV11-2	CASSPWGWDEKLFF
TRBV7-9	CASSTPDRRAHEQYF
TRBV6-5	CASSPGQSPAFGLFF
TRBV7-2	CASSLTGGEEKLFF
TRBV7-9	CASSLGRSYNSPLHF
TRBV5-6	CASSWEGQPGDYEQYF
TRBV6-4	CASSDSYRTSTGELFF
TRBV11-1	CASSEKGVRPTEAFF
TRBV18	CASSPFGFLAATNEKLFF
TRBV20-1	CSARVLGGSSYNEQFF
TRBV6-1	CASSEWAWWQPNEKLFF
TRBV19	CASTRAGDYNEQFF
TRBV3-1	CASSQTVETQYF
TRBV9	CASSVVPGDVYGYTF
TRBV14	CASSQDRPSGTDTQYF
TRBV7-2	CASSWQLAGPPSPQETQYF
TRBV5-1	CASSSLLYRVEGAMNTEAFF
TRBV7-9	CASSPVNEQFF
TRBV7-3	CASSETGMGEQFF
TRBV27	CASSGLAGGTGELFF
TRBV28	CASSSGTGEYEQYF
TRBV4-3	CASSQGGLVTYNEQFF
TRBV19	CASRDSSYNEQFF
TRBV7-9	CASSPTTRELFF
TRBV30	CAWSGTVSGNTIYF
TRBV4-1	CASSPYPHRQGNTEAFF
TRBV7-8	CASSSEGPLGETQYF
TRBV4-3	CASSQDRDPYMNTEAFF
TRBV27	CASNPGPYNEQFF
TRBV27	CASSLNSPRYTGELFF
TRBV20-1	CSARRTSGHYEQYF
TRBV27	CASSDRGVGTGANVLTF